What follows are 29 T cell receptor beta chains derived from one specimen sequenced in a study of T cell repertoires in cytomegalovirus infection. From the reads, TCRdb called clonotypes with MiXCR, one entry per CDR3 protein. The sample contains some 100,000 distinct CDR3 sequences, more than 20% of which appear only once. The sequenced sample consisted of CD8+ T cells from PBMCs. The source is a human donor in good health (CMV status not recorded). Some clones in this sample may be carry-over from other donors' samples.

The J gene is TRBJ1-1, the V gene TRBV24-1; no clear D. With 5 bases removed from V and 3 bases from J, the gap between germline ends came to 6 bases. The CDR3 is 12 residues long. Per the germline V gene, CDR1 is KGHDR and CDR2 is SFDVKD. CDR3: CATSARDTEAFF. The CDR3 nucleotides are TGTGCCACCAGTGCGCGGGACACTGAAGCTTTCTTT.

At least ten counts were recorded for this clonotype. The chain uses TRBV7-8 and TRBJ2-1, with 13 bases identical to TRBD2. This CDR3 is built from 17 residues. V trimming: 5 bases; J trimming: 9 bases; junction bases outside the gene matches: 13. The germline gives CDR1 SGHVS, CDR2 FQNEAQ. The DNA of the CDR3 is TGTGCCAGCAGCCTGAGGACTAGCGGGGGCCCCGCGGCTGAGCAGTTCTTC. This encodes CASSLRTSGGPAAEQFF.

Ten or more counts support this clonotype. V usage is TRBV7-9 and J usage is TRBJ2-3; possible D gene TRBD1, 6 bases. CDR1 is SEHNR, CDR2 FQNEAQ, per germline (reference sequence). This CDR3 has 14 amino acids. V gave up 5 bases and J gave up 1 base, with 10 bases separating them. CDR3 in DNA: TGTGCCAGCAGCGGCCGACAGGGCACAGATACGCAGTATTTT. Translated: CASSGRQGTDTQYF. The variable domain in full, with the rest retrieved from reference TRBV7-9 and TRBJ2-3, is DTGVSQNPRHKITKRGQNVTFRCDPISEHNRLYWYRQTLGQGPEFLTYFQNEAQLEKSRLLSDRFSAERPKGSFSTLEIQRTEQGDSAMYLCASSGRQGTDTQYFGPGTRLTVL.

This clonotype was seen a handful of times. The V and J genes are TRBV14 and TRBJ2-5; TRBD1 agrees at 9 bases. Germline loops: CDR1 SGHDN, CDR2 FVKESK. The ends lost 3 bases at V and 6 bases at J; junction bases unmatched: 2. The CDR3 sequence is 13 residues long. Here the CDR3 DNA reads TGTGCCAGCAGCCAGACAGGGGGGAAGACCCAGTACTTC. This gives the protein CASSQTGGKTQYF.

This clonotype was counted a few times. V gene TRBV7-2 combines with J gene TRBJ2-5; 7 bases line up with TRBD2. CDR3 size: 13 residues. V lost 5 bases and J lost 5; bases outside the gene matches: 5. The germline gives CDR1 SGHTA, CDR2 FQGNSA. The CDR3 is CASSPTRGETQYF. In DNA form, the CDR3 reads TGTGCCAGCAGCCCCACGCGGGGGGAGACCCAGTACTTC.

The chain is built from TRBV5-1 and TRBJ2-7; D remains ambiguous. V lost 0 bases and J 4 bases, leaving 8 bases between the germline ends. The V gene's germline CDR1 is SGHRS and CDR2 YFSETQ. This CDR3 region has 13 residues. The CDR3 protein is CASSLEYPYEQYF. Here the CDR3 DNA reads TGCGCCAGCAGCTTGGAATACCCTTACGAGCAGTACTTC.

Ten or more counts support this clonotype. The chain carries TRBV11-2 and TRBJ2-7; 10 nucleotides agree with TRBD2. The V gene end was trimmed by 4 bases and the J gene end by 2 bases; junction bases not matched to a gene: 11. Germline V gene lookup returns CDR1 SGHAT and CDR2 FQNNGV. This CDR3 is built from 17 residues. The CDR3 DNA sequence: TGTGCCAGCAGCTCTTTCGGAGCGGGAGGGCCACCCTACGAGCAGTACTTC. Encoded protein: CASSSFGAGGPPYEQYF. The variable domain in full, completed from reference TRBV11-2 and TRBJ2-7, reads EAGVAQSPRYKIIEKRQSVAFWCNPISGHATLYWYQQILGQGPKLLIQFQNNGVVDDSQLPKDRFSAERLKGVDSTLKIQPAKLEDSAVYLCASSSFGAGGPPYEQYFGPGTRLTVT.

The V call is TRBV19, the J call TRBJ1-4; D not certain. V lost 5 bases and J 16 bases, leaving 17 bases between the germline ends. CDR3 size: 12 residues. CDR1 is LNHDA and CDR2 is SQIVND in the germline V gene (reference sequence). The CDR3 sequence is CASSGVDPLRFF. As DNA, the CDR3 is TGTGCCAGTAGTGGAGTGGACCCCCTGAGGTTTTTT.

This clonotype turned up a few times. This chain links TRBV7-2 with TRBJ1-4, with D possibly matching TRBD1 (6 bases). The CDR3 totals 14 residues. Trimming removed 2 bases from V and 8 bases from J, with 12 bases in between. Germline V lookup: CDR1 SGHTA, CDR2 FQGNSA. The CDR3 reads CASSLNQGREKLFF. The CDR3 nucleotides read TGTGCCAGCAGCTTAAACCAGGGGAGGGAAAAACTGTTTTTT.

This chain links TRBV28 with TRBJ2-7; the D gene could be TRBD1 or TRBD2 (5 bases each). Trimming stripped 4 bases from V and 6 bases from J, with 16 bases between. The CDR3 consists of 14 residues. CDR1 is MDHEN and CDR2 is SYDVKM in the germline V gene. CDR3 in amino acids: CASSSFGGRGEQYF. In DNA form, the CDR3 reads TGTGCCAGCAGTTCCTTTGGGGGAAGGGGCGAGCAGTACTTC.

Worth noting for this clonotype: A much larger clone is a single base away; this may be a read error. V usage is TRBV10-3 and J usage is TRBJ1-1; D not certain. Trimming removed 8 bases from V and 8 bases from J, with 18 bases in between. The CDR3 has 13 residues. Germline V gene sequence: CDR1 ENHRY, CDR2 SYGVKD. CDR3 in amino acids: CAISSRTNVEAFF. CDR3 sequence (DNA): TGTGCCATCTCATCGAGGACCAACGTCGAAGCTTTCTTT.

This clonotype was recorded at least ten times. CDR3 coding DNA: TGTGCCAGCAGCTTATTTAGCGGCGGCGCCTCCTACGAGCAGTACTTC. This translates into CASSLFSGGASYEQYF. V usage is TRBV7-2 and J usage is TRBJ2-7; D may be TRBD2 (6 bases). Trimming left V 2 bases short and J 0 bases short, with 14 bases between. The germline V gene has CDR1 SGHTA and CDR2 FQGNSA. This CDR3 contains 16 residues.

A few counts support this clonotype. The V call is TRBV4-1, the J call TRBJ2-1, with 10 nucleotides matching TRBD2. The germline V gene has CDR1 MGHRA and CDR2 YSYEKL. V dropped 4 bases and J dropped 8; count of bases not matched to a gene: 17. This CDR3 spans 18 amino acids. The CDR3 region has the DNA TGCGCCAGCAGCCCTCAACCGCCAGGTTCTAGCGGGAGCTATGAGCAGTTCTTC. Amino acids: CASSPQPPGSSGSYEQFF.

This clonotype was detected a few times. This chain joins TRBV11-2 and TRBJ2-7; the D gene is possibly TRBD2 (5 bases). The CDR3 totals 14 residues. Germline V gene sequence: CDR1 SGHAT, CDR2 FQNNGV. The V and J ends lost 2 bases and 0 bases respectively, with 8 bases between them. CDR3 region: CASSLQGSSYEQYF. DNA of the CDR3: TGTGCCAGCAGCTTACAAGGGAGCTCCTACGAGCAGTACTTC.

V is TRBV29-1 and J is TRBJ1-1; 7 bases align to TRBD1. This CDR3 has 12 amino acids. The germline V gene encodes CDR1 SQVTM and CDR2 ANQGSEA. Trimming removed 5 bases from V and 8 bases from J; junction bases left unmatched: 8. The CDR3 region has the DNA TGCAGCGTTTATAGACAGGGTCGGGAAGCTTTCTTT. The encoded protein is CSVYRQGREAFF.

V and J are TRBV19 and TRBJ1-5; D is unresolved. The CDR3 covers 14 residues. Trimming left V 3 bases short and J 0 bases short, with 6 bases between. Germline V CDR1 and CDR2: LNHDA, SQIVND (reference sequence). CDR3 sequence: CASSIQRSNQPQHF. The CDR3 DNA sequence: TGTGCCAGTAGTATTCAGCGTAGCAATCAGCCCCAGCATTTT.

This clonotype has a handful of counts. This chain uses TRBV25-1 with TRBJ2-1; D possibly corresponds to TRBD2 (6 bases). The germline V gene encodes CDR1 MGHDK and CDR2 SYGVNS. CDR3 length: 16 residues. The V and J ends lost 3 bases and 5 bases respectively, with 17 bases between them. CDR3 residues: CASSDSLAGYDNEQFF. In nucleotides, the CDR3 is TGTGCCAGCAGTGACTCTCTCGCGGGGTACGACAATGAGCAGTTCTTC.

This clonotype turned up a few times. The J gene is TRBJ2-5, the V gene TRBV7-2; 12 nucleotides line up with TRBD2. Losses at the gene ends were 4 bases for V and 3 bases for J; bases not matched to a gene: 3. CDR1 and CDR2 from the germline V gene are SGHTA and FQGNSA. This CDR3 comprises 15 residues. The CDR3 here is CASSWTSGMKETQYF. The CDR3 bases are TGTGCCAGCAGCTGGACTAGCGGGATGAAAGAGACCCAGTACTTC.

This clonotype appeared a single time. This rearrangement joins TRBV24-1 to TRBJ2-3; a weak D match, TRBD1 (5 bases). Per the germline V gene, CDR1 is KGHDR and CDR2 is SFDVKD. V was cut by 4 bases and J by 0 bases, with 7 bases left in between. The CDR3 loop spans 14 amino acids. The CDR3 bases are TGTGCCACCAGTGAAGGGGATAGCACAGATACGCAGTATTTT. Protein sequence: CATSEGDSTDTQYF.

The chain carries TRBV28 and TRBJ2-5; a possible D gene is TRBD1 (5 bases). The CDR3 length is 15 residues. V dropped 2 bases and J dropped 0 bases, with 10 bases sitting between them. Germline loops: CDR1 MDHEN, CDR2 SYDVKM. The DNA for the CDR3 is TGTGCCAGCAGTTTAAACAGGAAAGACCAAGAGACCCAGTACTTC. It translates to CASSLNRKDQETQYF.

This clonotype was recorded many times. The V and J genes are TRBV12-3 or TRBV12-4 and TRBJ1-1; D not resolved. V shed 1 base and J shed 7 bases, with 13 bases lying between them. CDR3 length equals 14 residues. The CDR3: CASSLVAASSEAFF. CDR3 DNA sequence: TGTGCCAGCAGTTTAGTTGCAGCATCGAGTGAAGCTTTCTTT.

The chain uses TRBV2 and TRBJ2-7; 7 bases map to TRBD2. The CDR3 is 12 amino acids. J was trimmed by 7 bases and V by 6 bases; bases with no gene match: 6. Germline lookup yields CDR1 SNHLY and CDR2 FYNNEI. The CDR3 spells CASRGDYEEQYF. The CDR3 bases are TGTGCCAGCAGGGGGGACTACGAGGAGCAGTACTTC.

A word on this clonotype: The junction departs from the called germline gene at one end, perhaps through a read error. The rearrangement uses TRBV5-1 and TRBJ2-7, with 8 bases lining up with TRBD1. The CDR3 totals 13 residues. The germline V gene has CDR1 SGHRS and CDR2 YFSETQ. CDR3 protein: CASSLAGGYKQYF. Written as DNA, the CDR3 is TGCGCCAGCAGCTTGGCAGGGGGCTACAAGCAGTACTTC.

The chain carries TRBV6-2 or TRBV6-3 and TRBJ2-1; 10 nucleotides line up with TRBD2. Germline V gives CDR1 MNHEY, CDR2 SVGEGT. The CDR3 runs to 15 residues. Unmatched junction bases numbered 12, after V lost 6 bases and J lost 10 bases. The CDR3, as DNA: TGTGCCAGCAGACTCCGAGCGGGAGGGCCGCAAGAGCAGTTCTTC. Amino acid sequence: CASRLRAGGPQEQFF.

The chain recombines TRBV12-3 or TRBV12-4 with TRBJ1-4; D gene ambiguous. With 6 bases removed from V and 6 bases from J, the gap between germline ends came to 17 bases. This CDR3 spans 15 amino acids. CDR3 in amino acids: CASREHTATDEKLFF. The CDR3 DNA reads as TGTGCCAGCAGGGAACATACAGCAACCGATGAAAAACTGTTTTTT.

The rearrangement uses TRBV29-1 and TRBJ2-3; D is uncertain. Germline values: CDR1 SQVTM, CDR2 ANQGSEA. The CDR3 covers 11 residues. V was cut by 4 bases and J by 9 bases, with 11 bases left in between. In DNA form, the CDR3 reads TGCAGCGTTGGGCGAGATGGCACGCAGTATTTT. Amino acid sequence: CSVGRDGTQYF.

CDR3 coding DNA: TGCGCCAGCAGCGAGGGACTAGTGTTTGAGCAGTTCTTC. Translated: CASSEGLVFEQFF. J is TRBJ2-1 and V is TRBV5-1; 8 bases line up with TRBD2. With V trimmed by 4 bases and J by 9 bases, 6 bases remained unmatched. This CDR3 is 13 amino acids long. In germline, CDR1 is SGHRS, CDR2 YFSETQ.

This clonotype came up a few times. The CDR3 DNA sequence: TGTGCCAGCAGGATTCTACAGGGGGCCTCCTACGAGCAGTACTTC. As protein: CASRILQGASYEQYF. The chain employs TRBV28 and TRBJ2-7; 9 nucleotides line up with TRBD1. The CDR3 covers 15 residues. The V and J ends lost 6 bases and 0 bases, in that order; junction bases with no gene match: 6. CDR1 is MDHEN, CDR2 SYDVKM, per germline.

The genes are TRBV6-2 or TRBV6-3 and TRBJ1-2, with D uncertain. V dropped 0 bases and J dropped 5 bases, with 10 bases sitting between them. Germline assignment: CDR1 MNHEY and CDR2 SVGEGT. This CDR3 spans 14 amino acids. CDR3 sequence: CASSYSIPGYGYTF. The CDR3 coding sequence is TGTGCCAGCAGTTACTCGATCCCAGGATATGGCTACACCTTC.